This entry lists 17 T cell receptor beta chains sequenced from one sample in a study of beta chain features in type 1 diabetes. Regarding the study as a whole: Moderately but significantly shorter TCRB CDR3s were found in Type 1 diabetes patients in all four CD4+ subsets.

Their antigens remain unidentified. Expressed TCRB transcripts were sequenced, since all the RNA that had been isolated was reverse transcribed. This table comes from immunoSEQ multiplex PCR, and its TCRdb copy is limited to in-frame clones, with some not included. The profile covers a few hundred thousand clones, with roughly 13% appearing a single time and roughly 0.015% taken by the ten largest. Sequencing was done on a sample of naive CD4+ T cells from blood. Source of these receptors: a woman younger than 30 with type 1 diabetes.

The table lists this clone with a few counts. J is TRBJ2-7 and V is TRBV18; perhaps TRBD1 as D (6 bases). Trimming removed 4 bases at V and 6 bases at J, with 16 bases between. The CDR3 extends over 14 amino acids. Germline assignment: CDR1 KGHSH and CDR2 LQKENI. Written as DNA, the CDR3 is TGTGCCAGCTCACTAATACAGGGACCAGGCGAGCAGTACGTC. It encodes CASSLIQGPGEQYV.

The chain has TRBV4-3 and TRBJ2-1; 11 bases match TRBD2. This CDR3 contains 14 residues. The germline CDR1 and CDR2 sequences are LGHNA and YSLEER. V dropped 1 base and J dropped 9; count of bases not matched to a gene: 2. CDR3 protein: CASSQVTSGGEQFF. The CDR3 DNA is TGCGCCAGCAGCCAAGTAACTAGCGGGGGTGAGCAGTTCTTC.

The V gene is TRBV5-4, the J gene TRBJ1-3, with D possibly TRBD1 on 6 matching bases. Germline assignment: CDR1 SGHNT and CDR2 YYREEE (reference sequence). The CDR3 covers 16 residues. Deletions cut 0 bases from V and 0 bases from J, with 10 bases between. The CDR3 spells CASSLATGNSGNTIYF. The CDR3 coding sequence is TGTGCCAGCAGCTTGGCTACAGGGAACTCTGGAAACACCATATATTTT.

The gene calls are TRBV5-4 and TRBJ1-1; D possibly corresponds to TRBD1 (6 bases). Germline CDR1 is SGHNT and CDR2 is YYREEE (reference sequence). The length of the CDR3 is 16 residues. Between the trimmed V and J ends, which lost 0 bases and 1 base, there was a span of 13 bases. The CDR3 reads CASSLDLRGQNTEAFF. The DNA of the CDR3 is TGTGCCAGCAGCTTGGATTTGAGGGGACAGAACACTGAAGCTTTCTTT.

A few counts support this clone. The chain employs TRBV4-3 and TRBJ2-1; D not resolved. The V end lost 4 bases, the J end lost 2 bases, and 9 bases lay between the germline ends. Looked up from germline, CDR1 is LGHNA and CDR2 is YSLEER. CDR3 length equals 14 residues. This CDR3 reads CASSRDFAYNEQFF. For the CDR3, the DNA is TGCGCCAGCAGCCGAGACTTCGCCTACAATGAGCAGTTCTTC.

CDR3 in amino acids: CASSFSSSTDTQYF. CDR3 in DNA: TGTGCCAGCAGCTTCAGTTCTAGCACAGATACGCAGTATTTT. The V gene is TRBV5-4, the J gene TRBJ2-3, with no clear D. V shed 2 bases and J shed 0 bases, with 7 bases lying between them. Germline V gene sequence: CDR1 SGHNT, CDR2 YYREEE (reference sequence). The CDR3 is 14 amino acids.

The sample holds a few counts of this clone. The chain couples TRBV7-2 to TRBJ2-5; 16 bases align to TRBD2. Germline V gene data show CDR1 as SGHTA and CDR2 as FQGNSA. This CDR3 has 17 amino acids. After removal of 8 bases from V and 9 bases from J, the junction contained 15 bases not matched to a gene. This chain's CDR3 is CASSSPGLAGGTGAQYF. CDR3 bases: TGTGCCAGCTCCTCCCCGGGACTAGCGGGAGGGACCGGGGCCCAGTACTTC.

This clone has more than one count but fewer than ten. The rearrangement links TRBV6-6 to TRBJ2-4; D gene ambiguous. Germline V CDR1 and CDR2: MNHNY, SVGAGI (reference sequence). The CDR3 has 11 residues. The V gene lost 7 bases and the J gene lost 7 bases, with 8 bases spanning the gap. CDR3 sequence: CASISLNIQYF. CDR3 DNA sequence: TGTGCCAGCATTTCTCTGAACATTCAGTACTTC.

V gene TRBV5-4 combines with J gene TRBJ2-7; 9 nucleotides agree with TRBD1. This CDR3 is built from 12 residues. With 4 bases clipped from V and 11 bases from J, the junction kept 7 bases outside the gene matches. Germline lookup yields CDR1 SGHNT and CDR2 YYREEE (reference sequence). In DNA form, the CDR3 reads TGTGCCAGCAGCACTGGACAGGGGAGGGAGTACGTC. Translating it yields CASSTGQGREYV.

A few counts support this clone. This sequence joins TRBV15 and TRBJ2-7, with 9 bases that match TRBD1. The germline gives CDR1 LNHNV, CDR2 YYDKDF (reference sequence). Trimming at V came to 0 bases and at J to 3 bases, leaving 3 bases not matched to a gene. The CDR3 contains 15 residues. The CDR3 bases are TGTGCCACCAGCAGAGACAAGACAGGGGGCTACGAGCAGTACGTC. It translates to CATSRDKTGGYEQYV.

The table lists this clone with a few counts. The V call is TRBV7-6, the J call TRBJ2-1; 12 nucleotides match TRBD2. Germline-derived CDR1 and CDR2 are SGHVS and FNYEAQ. This CDR3 has 15 residues. The V segment lost 2 bases and the J segment 6 bases; nucleotides outside the gene matches: 2. CDR3 DNA: TGTGCCAGCAGCTTACTGGGACTAGCGGGCAATGAGCAGTTCTTC. It codes for CASSLLGLAGNEQFF.

This clone was seen only a few times. This chain connects TRBV18 to TRBJ2-1; TRBD1 matches 8 bases. CDR3 length: 16 residues. With 2 bases clipped from V and 4 bases from J, the junction kept 7 bases outside the gene matches. Germline CDR1 is KGHSH and CDR2 is LQKENI. The CDR3 nucleotides are TGTGCCAGCTCACCATCGGGCCAGGGGGCTTACAATGAGCAGTTCTTC. The encoded protein is CASSPSGQGAYNEQFF.

The rearrangement links TRBV10-3 to TRBJ1-5, with no clear D. The CDR3 is made up of 13 amino acids. In germline, CDR1 is ENHRY, CDR2 SYGVKD. Deletions cut 6 bases from V and 6 bases from J, with 12 bases between. The CDR3 reads CAIRPTEGQPQHF. The CDR3 DNA sequence: TGTGCCATCAGGCCGACTGAGGGTCAGCCCCAGCATTTT.

The chain joins TRBV7-2 to TRBJ1-3; TRBD1 agrees at 8 bases. V dropped 5 bases and J dropped 4; count of bases not matched to a gene: 7. Germline lookup yields CDR1 SGHTA and CDR2 FQGNSA. CDR3 length equals 15 residues. CDR3 nucleotide sequence: TGTGCCAGCAGCCGCGACAGGGGTCCAGGAAACACCATATATTTT. Translating it yields CASSRDRGPGNTIYF.

The rearrangement links TRBV29-1 to TRBJ1-2, with TRBD1 as a possible D gene (5 bases). From germline, CDR1 is SQVTM and CDR2 ANQGSEA. Trimming took 4 bases from V and 7 from J, leaving 10 bases between them. The CDR3 runs 11 residues. CDR3 in DNA: TGCAGCGTTGGTGGGGGGGGTGGCTACACCTTC. Protein sequence: CSVGGGGGYTF.

This clone was counted only a few times. The gene calls are TRBV18 and TRBJ2-3, with TRBD2 identical over 13 bases. In germline, CDR1 is KGHSH, CDR2 LQKENI. The CDR3 length is 16 residues. V gave up 3 bases and J gave up 2 bases; unmatched junction bases: 2. The CDR3 region is CASSPGLAGTTDTQYF. CDR3 bases: TGTGCCAGCTCACCGGGACTAGCGGGGACCACAGATACGCAGTATTTT.

This clone was observed a handful of times. The chain has TRBV28 and TRBJ2-3, with 9 nucleotides matching TRBD1. The CDR3 sequence is 13 residues long. Germline loops: CDR1 MDHEN, CDR2 SYDVKM. The V segment lost 6 bases and the J segment 6 bases; nucleotides outside the gene matches: 4. As DNA, the CDR3 is TGTGCCAGCAGGGCACAGGGGGCGGATACGCAGTATTTT. Protein: CASRAQGADTQYF.